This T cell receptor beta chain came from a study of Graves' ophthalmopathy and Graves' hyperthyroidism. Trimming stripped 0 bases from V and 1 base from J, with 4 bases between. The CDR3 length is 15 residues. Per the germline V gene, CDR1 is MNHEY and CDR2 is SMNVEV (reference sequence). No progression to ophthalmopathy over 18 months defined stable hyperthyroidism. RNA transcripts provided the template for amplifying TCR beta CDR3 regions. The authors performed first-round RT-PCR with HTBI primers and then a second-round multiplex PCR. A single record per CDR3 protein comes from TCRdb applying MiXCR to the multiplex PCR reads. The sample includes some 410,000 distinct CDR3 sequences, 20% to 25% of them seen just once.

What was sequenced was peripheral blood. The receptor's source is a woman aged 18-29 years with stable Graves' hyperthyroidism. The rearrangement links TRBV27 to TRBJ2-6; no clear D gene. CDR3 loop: CASSLSKSGANVLTF. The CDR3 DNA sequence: TGTGCCAGCAGTTTATCCAAATCTGGGGCCAACGTCCTGACTTTC.